What follows are 19 T cell receptor beta chains derived from one specimen sequenced in a study of Ad26.COV2.S vaccination and SARS-CoV-2 variants. The treatment was: over 15 received Ad26.COV2.S at low or high dose, single or two shots; several received placebo; per-sample allocation not given. Sampling took place 63 days after the first vaccine or placebo injection. Data came from immunoSEQ multiplex PCR; TCRdb stores just in-frame clones and leaves some out. The top ten hold roughly 10% of the sample, which has around 300,000 clones, 86% seen once. Sample: peripheral blood, taken in a trial of Ad26.COV2.S vaccine versus placebo. The source of these receptors is a person aged 18 to 59 who received the Ad26.COV2.S COVID-19 vaccine or a placebo.

The CDR3: CAISEAIWRDEQFF. The CDR3 DNA reads as TGTGCCATCAGTGAGGCCATTTGGCGCGATGAGCAGTTCTTC. The V and J genes are TRBV10-3 and TRBJ2-1; D is uncertain. Germline loops: CDR1 ENHRY, CDR2 SYGVKD. V lost 2 bases and J lost 8, with 13 bases in between. The CDR3 spans 14 residues.

The chain has TRBV18 and TRBJ2-2; no definite D call. V lost 2 bases, J lost 0 bases, and 7 bases lay in between. Germline V gives CDR1 KGHSH, CDR2 LQKENI. The CDR3 spans 15 residues. CDR3 in amino acids: CASSPVSANTGELFF. CDR3 DNA sequence: TGTGCCAGCTCACCAGTCTCCGCGAACACCGGGGAGCTGTTTTTT.

The chain combines TRBV7-9 with TRBJ2-1, with a possible D match to TRBD2 (6 bases). This CDR3 is built from 12 residues. Germline V gene lookup returns CDR1 SEHNR and CDR2 FQNEAQ (reference sequence). Trimming removed 11 bases from V and 7 bases from J, with 15 bases in between. The CDR3 spells CAAGRGRNEQFF. The CDR3 DNA sequence: TGTGCCGCTGGTCGGGGGAGGAATGAGCAGTTCTTC.

The rearrangement links TRBV2 to TRBJ1-5; TRBD1 matches at 7 bases. CDR3 length equals 15 residues. Germline CDR1 and CDR2: SNHLY and FYNNEI. Losses at the gene ends were 7 bases for V and 2 bases for J; bases not matched to a gene: 8. This chain's CDR3 is CASKETGLGNQPQHF. CDR3 nucleotides: TGTGCCAGCAAGGAGACAGGGTTGGGCAATCAGCCCCAGCATTTT.

The table lists this clone with a count of one. The chain couples TRBV4-2 to TRBJ2-7; D gene unclear. Trimming left V 5 bases short and J 0 bases short, with 11 bases between. This CDR3 is built from 14 residues. CDR1 LGHNA and CDR2 YNFKEQ come from the germline V gene. CDR3 loop: CASSSPGYSYEQYF. The CDR3 bases are TGTGCCAGCAGCTCCCCCGGGTACTCCTACGAGCAGTACTTC.

The rearrangement links TRBV29-1 to TRBJ2-2; 11 bases map to TRBD1. The CDR3 extends over 14 amino acids. Trimming removed 4 bases from V and 6 bases from J; junction bases left unmatched: 4. Germline V CDR1 and CDR2: SQVTM, ANQGSEA. The CDR3 DNA sequence: TGCAGCGTTGTTCGGACAGGGGGCTCCGGGGAGCTGTTTTTT. Amino acid sequence: CSVVRTGGSGELFF.

CDR3 loop: CSVELGGAETQYF. The CDR3 DNA sequence: TGCAGCGTTGAGTTAGGGGGGGCCGAGACCCAGTACTTC. The V and J genes are TRBV29-1 and TRBJ2-5; the D gene is possibly TRBD2 (7 bases). Germline values: CDR1 SQVTM, CDR2 ANQGSEA. The ends were cut back, 3 bases at V and 5 bases at J, with 13 bases in the middle. The CDR3 loop spans 13 amino acids.

The chain employs TRBV7-6 and TRBJ2-2; the D gene is possibly TRBD2 (5 bases). The germline V and J ends were trimmed by 3 bases and 5 bases, with 10 bases remaining between them. In germline, CDR1 is SGHVS, CDR2 FNYEAQ. This CDR3 is built from 14 residues. The CDR3 loop is CASSFEDSTGELFF. The DNA for the CDR3 is TGTGCCAGCAGCTTTGAGGACTCTACCGGGGAGCTGTTTTTT. The full variable domain, rest sourced from reference TRBV7-6 and TRBJ2-2, is GAGVSQSPRYKVTKRGQDVALRCDPISGHVSLYWYRQALGQGPEFLTYFNYEAQQDKSGLPNDRFSAERPEGSISTLTIQRTEQRDSAMYRCASSFEDSTGELFFGEGSRLTVL.

The chain uses TRBV5-1 and TRBJ2-1; the D call may be TRBD1 or TRBD2 (5 bases each). Germline V gene sequence: CDR1 SGHRS, CDR2 YFSETQ. CDR3 size: 14 residues. The CDR3 DNA is TGCTCGAGCGGAGAGGGCAGGGAATACAATGAGCAGTTCTTC. This codes for CSSGEGREYNEQFF.

The chain combines TRBV6-4 with TRBJ2-7, with 10 bases identical to TRBD2. CDR3 length: 14 residues. V lost 3 bases, J lost 5 bases, and 4 bases stayed unmatched. The V gene's germline CDR1 is MRHNA and CDR2 SNTAGT. The CDR3 protein is CASSEQRGGHEQYF. As DNA, the CDR3 is TGTGCCAGCAGTGAACAGCGGGGGGGCCACGAGCAGTACTTC.

This clone has a single count. The chain has TRBV28 and TRBJ1-5, with D uncertain. V dropped 6 bases and J dropped 6 bases, with 9 bases sitting between them. This CDR3 contains 12 residues. Germline CDR1 reads MDHEN; CDR2 reads SYDVKM. CDR3 sequence reads: CASSADGQPQHF. DNA for the CDR3: TGTGCCAGCAGCGCAGATGGTCAGCCCCAGCATTTT.

This rearrangement joins TRBV11-2 to TRBJ2-5, with unresolved D. The CDR3 contains 14 residues. CDR1 SGHAT and CDR2 FQNNGV come from the germline V gene. V dropped 5 bases and J dropped 1 base, with 11 bases sitting between them. This chain's CDR3 is CASSGPEPQETQYF. The CDR3 nucleotides read TGTGCCAGCAGCGGGCCAGAGCCCCAAGAGACCCAGTACTTC. Supplemented by reference TRBV11-2 and TRBJ2-5, the full variable domain reads EAGVAQSPRYKIIEKRQSVAFWCNPISGHATLYWYQQILGQGPKLLIQFQNNGVVDDSQLPKDRFSAERLKGVDSTLKIQPAKLEDSAVYLCASSGPEPQETQYFGPGTRLLVL.

This chain joins TRBV11-1 and TRBJ1-2, with TRBD1 matching over 9 bases. This CDR3 is built from 14 residues. Germline V lookup: CDR1 SGHAT, CDR2 FQDESV (reference sequence). The V and J ends lost 5 bases and 6 bases, in that order; junction bases with no gene match: 7. The CDR3 DNA is TGTGCCAGCAGCGCACAGGGGGCGATGGATGGCTACACCTTC. Protein sequence: CASSAQGAMDGYTF.

V and J are TRBV28 and TRBJ2-1, with D maybe TRBD1 (6 bases). Germline CDR1 MDHEN, CDR2 SYDVKM. The CDR3 has 16 residues. V lost 6 bases to trimming and J lost 6 bases, with 21 bases between them. CDR3 DNA sequence: TGTGCCAGCAGAACACAGGGATCAATTGGGGGCAATGAGCAGTTCTTC. Encoded protein: CASRTQGSIGGNEQFF.

This clone was seen only once. This chain connects TRBV7-9 to TRBJ1-2; 9 bases map to TRBD1. The CDR3 totals 12 residues. V lost 7 bases, J lost 6 bases, and 3 bases stayed unmatched. Germline V gives CDR1 SEHNR, CDR2 FQNEAQ (reference sequence). This CDR3 is CASTRTGDGYTF. The CDR3 DNA is TGTGCCAGCACCCGGACAGGGGATGGCTACACCTTC.

This clone was recorded a few times. This sequence joins TRBV5-6 and TRBJ1-4, with D perhaps TRBD1 (5 bases). The V end was cut by 0 bases, the J end by 8 bases, with 14 bases between. The CDR3 is 15 residues long. Germline assignment: CDR1 SGHDT and CDR2 YYEEEE. CDR3 bases: TGTGCCAGCAGCTTGGACAGGCTATCTCGGGAAAAACTGTTTTTT. This sequence encodes CASSLDRLSREKLFF.

In its sample, this clone was seen once. The chain has TRBV19 and TRBJ2-1; 14 bases line up with TRBD2. With V trimmed by 4 bases and J by 10 bases, 12 bases remained unmatched. Germline V gives CDR1 LNHDA, CDR2 SQIVND (reference sequence). The CDR3 runs 17 residues. The CDR3 DNA follows: TGTGCCAGTAGTAAACCCCCCCTGGGACTAGCGGGGGCGGAGCAGTTCTTC. Protein product: CASSKPPLGLAGAEQFF.

The chain is built from TRBV7-9 and TRBJ2-2; D gene ambiguous. The CDR3 is 13 amino acids. V was cut by 2 bases and J by 4 bases, with 5 bases left in between. Germline CDR1 SEHNR, CDR2 FQNEAQ (reference sequence). The CDR3: CASSLKPTGELFF. The CDR3 DNA sequence: TGTGCCAGCAGCTTAAAGCCCACCGGGGAGCTGTTTTTT.

The chain employs TRBV19 and TRBJ2-7, with 7 bases identical to TRBD1. Germline V lookup: CDR1 LNHDA, CDR2 SQIVND (reference sequence). This CDR3 is 15 amino acids long. The ends lost 5 bases at V and 2 bases at J; junction bases unmatched: 9. CDR3 nucleotide sequence: TGTGCCAGTAGTTCCCGGGACAGAAGGACCTACGAGCAGTACTTC. This encodes CASSSRDRRTYEQYF.